The 29 T cell receptor beta chains listed next were all sequenced from one sample in a study of brain T cells in children with intractable seizures (dated by TCRdb to about 2021). Receptors were amplified or captured by the immunoSEQ multiplex PCR assay. The source is immuneACCESS, and TCRdb retained only in-frame sequences with V and J called. Part of the clones is not carried over; for the studies checked, unresolved V genes explain less than half of this, and the remainder is unexplained. The sample table lists about 340,000 clones, roughly 93% of them with a count of one. Together, the top ten hold roughly 5.8% of the sample. The sample's time point label is to be understood as: blood from clinic visit 5 months post-surgery; TSC patient then seizure free. Sequenced here: peripheral blood, sampled around 5 months after surgery. The origin of the receptors is a boy younger than two with tuberous sclerosis and intractable seizures.

This sequence joins TRBV11-2 and TRBJ1-6; D not certain. CDR1 SGHAT and CDR2 FQNNGV come from the germline V gene. This CDR3 comprises 16 residues. V gave up 1 base and J gave up 6 bases, with 13 bases separating them. CDR3 nucleotides: TGTGCCAGCAGCTTAGTGTGGTCTTACCCTAATTCACCCCTCCACTTT. Translated, it gives CASSLVWSYPNSPLHF.

V gene TRBV19 combines with J gene TRBJ2-5; unclear D gene. V gave up 6 bases and J gave up 4 bases, with 6 bases separating them. This CDR3 contains 11 residues. Germline CDR1 and CDR2: LNHDA and SQIVND (reference sequence). DNA of the CDR3: TGTGCCAGTAGGTTTGGAGAGACCCAGTACTTC. This translates into CASRFGETQYF.

The chain employs TRBV5-5 and TRBJ1-1; 11 nucleotides align to TRBD1. V was clipped by 4 bases and J by 1 base; unmatched bases: 3. The germline V gene encodes CDR1 SGHKS and CDR2 YYEKEE (reference sequence). The CDR3 sequence is 15 residues long. CDR3: CASSGDRGRNTEAFF. For the CDR3, the DNA is TGTGCCAGCAGCGGGGACAGGGGGAGGAACACTGAAGCTTTCTTT.

Turning to this clone: Different DNA sequences within this sample yield the same CDR3. The chain combines TRBV11-2 with TRBJ1-4, with unresolved D. CDR1 is SGHAT, CDR2 FQNNGV, per germline. CDR3 size: 15 residues. Trimming stripped 1 base from V and 0 bases from J, with 6 bases between. CDR3 in amino acids: CASSLGTATNEKLFF. The CDR3 nucleotides are TGTGCCAGCAGCTTAGGGACGGCAACTAATGAAAAACTGTTTTTT.

CDR3 in DNA: TGCAGCGTTGACTCTCCGGCTTTCACTGAAGCTTTCTTT. As protein: CSVDSPAFTEAFF. The chain has TRBV29-1 and TRBJ1-1; D gene uncertain. The length of the CDR3 is 13 residues. CDR1 is SQVTM, CDR2 ANQGSEA, per germline. Trimming took 3 bases from V and 4 from J, leaving 12 bases between them.

This clone was found once. The V and J genes are TRBV19 and TRBJ2-1, with 7 bases identical to TRBD2. Germline CDR1 reads LNHDA; CDR2 reads SQIVND (reference sequence). The CDR3 runs to 14 residues. V dropped 3 bases and J dropped 9; count of bases not matched to a gene: 8. CDR3 sequence reads: CASSIGGGPGEQFF. As DNA, the CDR3 is TGTGCCAGTAGTATCGGGGGAGGGCCGGGTGAGCAGTTCTTC.

The rearrangement uses TRBV4-1 and TRBJ1-2; maybe TRBD1 (5 bases). Germline V gives CDR1 MGHRA, CDR2 YSYEKL. This CDR3 contains 15 residues. Trimming took 0 bases from V and 0 from J, leaving 8 bases between them. CDR3 loop: CASSQESGSNYGYTF. The CDR3 DNA reads TGCGCCAGCAGCCAAGAGTCAGGGTCTAACTATGGCTACACCTTC.

This chain uses TRBV10-3 with TRBJ1-5; tentative D call: TRBD1 (6 bases). V was cut by 7 bases and J by 4 bases, with 17 bases left in between. Per germline, CDR1 ENHRY and CDR2 SYGVKD. The CDR3 has 15 residues. The CDR3, as DNA: TGTGCCATCAAGGGGGGATCAGAACCTAATCAGCCCCAGCATTTT. Residues: CAIKGGSEPNQPQHF.

This chain links TRBV24-1 with TRBJ1-5; TRBD1 agrees at 10 bases. The CDR3 totals 15 residues. Germline V CDR1 and CDR2: KGHDR, SFDVKD. J was trimmed by 5 bases and V by 8 bases; bases with no gene match: 8. The CDR3 region has the DNA TGTGCCACCAAACTGACAGGGGGCAGGGATCAGCCCCAGCATTTT. Translation gives CATKLTGGRDQPQHF.

The genes are TRBV19 and TRBJ1-1, with 10 bases lining up with TRBD1. The CDR3 length is 13 residues. Germline V CDR1 and CDR2: LNHDA, SQIVND (reference sequence). The junction had 2 bases not matched to a gene; V was cut back by 6 bases and J by 4 bases. The CDR3: CASSRDRGTEAFF. In DNA, the CDR3 is TGTGCCAGTAGCCGGGACAGGGGCACTGAAGCTTTCTTT.

The chain links TRBV25-1 to TRBJ1-2; D unresolved. The germline V gene has CDR1 MGHDK and CDR2 SYGVNS. The CDR3 runs 12 residues. The germline V and J ends were trimmed by 3 bases and 3 bases, with 5 bases remaining between them. CDR3 sequence (DNA): TGTGCCAGCAGTGACAGGTACTATGGCTACACCTTC. Amino acid sequence: CASSDRYYGYTF.

The J gene is TRBJ1-6, the V gene TRBV5-4; 8 nucleotides line up with TRBD1. The CDR3 length is 17 residues. With 2 bases clipped from V and 4 bases from J, the junction kept 8 bases outside the gene matches. Germline V CDR1 and CDR2: SGHNT, YYREEE (reference sequence). CDR3 DNA sequence: TGTGCCAGCAGCTTAACGACAGGGGTGGTTTATAATTCACCCCTCCACTTT. As protein: CASSLTTGVVYNSPLHF.

As DNA, the CDR3 is TGTGCCAGCCGGGCACCTTCGGGGTCAGATACGCAGTATTTT. Translating gives CASRAPSGSDTQYF. The J gene is TRBJ2-3, the V gene TRBV7-3; a possible D gene is TRBD2 (5 bases). Germline V lookup: CDR1 SGHTA, CDR2 FQGTGA. The CDR3 is 14 amino acids. The V end lost 8 bases, the J end lost 4 bases, and 16 bases lay between the germline ends.

The CDR3 reads CASSQDPGAGYEQYF. The CDR3 region has the DNA TGCGCCAGCAGCCAAGACCCTGGGGCCGGCTACGAGCAGTACTTC. This rearrangement joins TRBV4-1 to TRBJ2-7; D perhaps matches TRBD1 (5 bases). Per germline, CDR1 MGHRA and CDR2 YSYEKL. With 0 bases removed from V and 3 bases from J, the gap between germline ends came to 12 bases. The CDR3 consists of 15 residues.

This clone has just one count. The chain combines TRBV19 with TRBJ1-1; no definite D call. Per germline, CDR1 LNHDA and CDR2 SQIVND (reference sequence). This CDR3 has 13 amino acids. The ends were cut back, 4 bases at V and 0 bases at J, with 6 bases in the middle. The CDR3 DNA is TGTGCCAGTAGTAGAGAATTGAACACTGAAGCTTTCTTT. This encodes CASSRELNTEAFF. Full variable domain (outside the CDR3, taken from reference TRBV19 and TRBJ1-1): DGGITQSPKYLFRKEGQNVTLSCEQNLNHDAMYWYRQDPGQGLRLIYYSQIVNDFQKGDIAEGYSVSREKKESFPLTVTSAQKNPTAFYLCASSRELNTEAFFGQGTRLTVV.

For the CDR3, the DNA is TGTGCCAGCAGCCAAGGGTATTCGGGACTAGCGGGAGGAGCCTACGAGCAGTACTTC. It yields the protein CASSQGYSGLAGGAYEQYF. The rearrangement links TRBV14 to TRBJ2-7; TRBD2 aligns across 15 bases. The V segment lost 1 base and the J segment 2 bases; nucleotides outside the gene matches: 9. This CDR3 is built from 19 residues. Germline CDR1 and CDR2: SGHDN and FVKESK. Using reference TRBV14 and TRBJ2-7 for the parts outside the CDR3, the full variable domain is EAGVTQFPSHSVIEKGQTVTLRCDPISGHDNLYWYRRVMGKEIKFLLHFVKESKQDESGMPNNRFLAERTGGTYSTLKVQPAELEDSGVYFCASSQGYSGLAGGAYEQYFGPGTRLTVT.

On this clone itself: One junction end does not reproduce the germline sequence, and a read error may be involved. V is TRBV11-3 and J is TRBJ2-7; the D is unclear. The CDR3 runs 12 residues. Germline V gene lookup returns CDR1 SGHNT and CDR2 YENEEA. The CDR3 coding sequence is TGTGCCAGCAGCCGGGTCAACCAGGCTGAGGACTTC. It translates to CASSRVNQAEDF.

The J gene is TRBJ1-2, the V gene TRBV29-1; 9 positions agree with TRBD1. The germline gives CDR1 SQVTM, CDR2 ANQGSEA. The length of the CDR3 is 14 residues. The trim removed 6 bases at V and 2 bases at J, leaving 7 bases unmatched. The CDR3 protein is CSVVQGAGNYGYTF. In nucleotides, the CDR3 is TGCAGCGTGGTACAGGGGGCTGGAAACTATGGCTACACCTTC.

CDR3 region: CASSLYRGPYNEQFF. In DNA form, the CDR3 reads TGTGCCAGCAGCTTATATAGGGGACCCTACAATGAGCAGTTCTTC. V is TRBV7-9 and J is TRBJ2-1; possibly TRBD1 or TRBD2 for D (5 bases each). V shed 2 bases and J shed 2 bases, with 10 bases lying between them. The germline V gene encodes CDR1 SEHNR and CDR2 FQNEAQ (reference sequence). The CDR3 runs to 15 residues.

The rearrangement joins TRBV4-1 to TRBJ2-1, with 7 bases matching TRBD1. The length of the CDR3 is 16 residues. Germline V gene data show CDR1 as MGHRA and CDR2 as YSYEKL. V lost 2 bases, J lost 0 bases, and 4 bases stayed unmatched. The CDR3 loop is CASSQPDRSSYNEQFF. CDR3 bases: TGCGCCAGCAGCCAACCGGACAGGAGCTCCTACAATGAGCAGTTCTTC.

This clone was found once. The CDR3 sequence: CASSWLGLNTGELFF. CDR3 nucleotides: TGTGCCAGTAGTTGGTTGGGACTCAACACCGGGGAGCTGTTTTTT. The V gene is TRBV19, the J gene TRBJ2-2; possible D gene TRBD2, 6 bases. Trimming took 5 bases from V and 2 from J, leaving 12 bases between them. Germline CDR1 reads LNHDA; CDR2 reads SQIVND (reference sequence). The CDR3 is made up of 15 amino acids.

This clone was recorded once. The chain combines TRBV7-3 with TRBJ2-7; TRBD2 agrees at 7 bases. J gave up 2 bases and V 5 bases, and 15 bases lay outside the gene matches. The CDR3 sequence is 17 residues long. The germline gives CDR1 SGHTA, CDR2 FQGTGA. For the CDR3, the DNA is TGTGCCAGCAGCCCATCGGGGGGAGGTTGGGGCACCTACGAGCAGTACTTC. Its protein is CASSPSGGGWGTYEQYF. The complete variable domain, with remaining parts taken from reference TRBV7-3 and TRBJ2-7, reads GAGVSQTPSNKVTEKGKYVELRCDPISGHTALYWYRQSLGQGPEFLIYFQGTGAADDSGLPNDRFFAVRPEGSVSTLKIQRTERGDSAVYLCASSPSGGGWGTYEQYFGPGTRLTVT.

The rearrangement links TRBV29-1 to TRBJ2-7, with D possibly TRBD2 on 6 matching bases. The V gene lost 7 bases and the J gene lost 3 bases, with 16 bases spanning the gap. CDR1 and CDR2 from the germline V gene are SQVTM and ANQGSEA. The CDR3 length is 13 residues. The CDR3 loop is CSATSGVGYEQYF. CDR3 nucleotide sequence: TGCAGCGCCACCTCGGGGGTTGGCTACGAGCAGTACTTC.

The V gene is TRBV5-1, the J gene TRBJ1-2, with D possibly matching TRBD1 (5 bases). Looked up from germline, CDR1 is SGHRS and CDR2 is YFSETQ. The CDR3 length is 13 residues. Trimming shortened V by 4 bases and J by 6 bases, and 13 bases separated the two germline ends. The CDR3 DNA is TGCGCCAGCAGCCCCCGGACGGACAATGGCTACACCTTC. The encoded protein is CASSPRTDNGYTF.

This clone has a handful of counts. This sample includes further DNA sequences coding for the same CDR3. This chain joins TRBV5-1 and TRBJ2-3, with D uncertain. V was clipped by 0 bases and J by 4 bases, with 0 bases between them. The germline V gene has CDR1 SGHRS and CDR2 YFSETQ. The CDR3 is 11 amino acids. The CDR3 here is CASSLADTQYF. The CDR3 bases are TGCGCCAGCAGCTTGGCAGATACGCAGTATTTT.

The chain employs TRBV24-1 and TRBJ2-2; D possibly corresponds to TRBD1 (5 bases). The CDR3 contains 14 residues. CDR1 KGHDR and CDR2 SFDVKD come from the germline V gene. V was trimmed by 2 bases and J by 7 bases, leaving 10 bases between them. As DNA, the CDR3 is TGTGCCACCAGTGATTATCAGGGTAGCGGGGAGCTGTTTTTT. Its translation: CATSDYQGSGELFF.

This chain connects TRBV7-9 to TRBJ1-1; D perhaps matches TRBD1 (5 bases). The germline V gene has CDR1 SEHNR and CDR2 FQNEAQ (reference sequence). The CDR3 sequence is 15 residues long. Trimming shortened V by 0 bases and J by 0 bases, and 8 bases separated the two germline ends. The CDR3 protein is CASSLAGGMNTEAFF. The CDR3 nucleotides are TGTGCCAGCAGCTTAGCGGGGGGAATGAACACTGAAGCTTTCTTT.

V is TRBV19 and J is TRBJ2-3; tentatively, D is TRBD2 (5 bases). This CDR3 is built from 15 residues. CDR1 and CDR2 (germline): LNHDA, SQIVND (reference sequence). V was trimmed by 7 bases and J by 2 bases, leaving 16 bases between them. The CDR3 sequence is CASKRSGLNTDTQYF. CDR3 DNA sequence: TGTGCCAGTAAGCGGTCCGGACTGAACACAGATACGCAGTATTTT.

The chain combines TRBV19 with TRBJ1-3; D might be TRBD1 (5 bases). The CDR3 length is 16 residues. Between the trimmed V and J ends, which lost 2 bases and 0 bases, there was a span of 11 bases. Germline CDR1 reads LNHDA; CDR2 reads SQIVND (reference sequence). CDR3: CASSITGGGSGNTIYF. DNA of the CDR3: TGTGCCAGTAGTATAACTGGCGGGGGCTCTGGAAACACCATATATTTT.